The rows below give T cell receptor beta chains drawn from one sample of a study of T cells in Graves' hyperthyroidism and ophthalmopathy. TCRdb reprocessed the multiplex PCR reads with MiXCR, giving one entry per CDR3 protein. The sample includes roughly 530,000 distinct CDR3 sequences, about a sixth of them seen just once. Sequenced: blood. The receptor source for this set is a woman younger than 35 with Graves' ophthalmopathy. CDR3s include the opening cysteine and the closing phenylalanine or tryptophan. D genes are given only for firm matches. Only some rows state a clone size, as once, few, many or a class for expanded clones.

d_call j_call clone_size v_call cdr3_nt cdr3_aa
NA TRBJ1-1 many TRBV7-8 TGTGCCAGCAGCTTAGACAATGTAGGAGAAGCTTTCTTT CASSLDNVGEAFF
NA TRBJ1-6 NA TRBV5-5 TGTGCCAGCAGCTTACTAATAAGAGGTACTGCGGATTCACCCCTCCACTTT CASSLLIRGTADSPLHF
TRBD1 TRBJ2-7 many TRBV5-6 TGTGCCAGCAGCTCCGGGACAGACGAGCAGTACTTC CASSSGTDEQYF
NA TRBJ1-1 many TRBV20-1 TGCAGTGCTTCAACAGGGTTTCTAGCCACTGAAGCTTTCTTT CSASTGFLATEAFF
NA TRBJ2-2 few TRBV4-3 TGCGCCAGCAGCCAAGCCGGGGGACTGTTAACCGGGGAGCTGTTTTTT CASSQAGGLLTGELFF
NA TRBJ2-7 NA TRBV6-1 TGTGCCAGCAGTGAAGAGGACAGCTACGAGCAGTACTTC CASSEEDSYEQYF
NA TRBJ1-5 NA TRBV10-2 TGCGCCAGCAGTGAGGAGTGGGACTATAGCAATCAGCCCCAGCATTTT CASSEEWDYSNQPQHF
TRBD2 TRBJ2-7 NA TRBV25-1 TGTGCCAGCAGTGAGGGGACTAGCGGACTCTACTCACCGAGCTCCTACGAGCAGTACTTC CASSEGTSGLYSPSSYEQYF
NA TRBJ2-3 many TRBV24-1 TGTGCCACCAGGGGGTGGGCCGACACAGATACGCAGTATTTT CATRGWADTDTQYF
TRBD1 TRBJ1-2 NA TRBV28 TGTGCCAGCAGTGAGTCGGGACAGAAGTCTTATGGCTACACCTTC CASSESGQKSYGYTF